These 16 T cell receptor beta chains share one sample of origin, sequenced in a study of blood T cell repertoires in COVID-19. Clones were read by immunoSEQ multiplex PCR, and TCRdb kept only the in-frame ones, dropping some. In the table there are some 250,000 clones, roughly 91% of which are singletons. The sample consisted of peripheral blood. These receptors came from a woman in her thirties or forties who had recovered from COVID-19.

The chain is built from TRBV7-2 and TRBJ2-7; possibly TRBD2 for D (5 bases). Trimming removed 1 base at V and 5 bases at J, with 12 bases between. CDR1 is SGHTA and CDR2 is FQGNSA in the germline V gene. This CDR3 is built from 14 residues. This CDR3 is CASSLVRGGDEQYF. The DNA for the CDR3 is TGTGCCAGCAGCTTAGTCCGAGGAGGCGACGAGCAGTACTTC. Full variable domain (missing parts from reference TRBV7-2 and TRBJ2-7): GAGVSQSPSNKVTEKGKDVELRCDPISGHTALYWYRQSLGQGLEFLIYFQGNSAPDKSGLPSDRFSAERTGGSVSTLTIQRTQQEDSAVYLCASSLVRGGDEQYFGPGTRLTVT.

CDR3 residues: CSVGDRGDNEQFF. CDR3 nucleotide sequence: TGCAGCGTTGGCGACAGGGGGGACAATGAGCAGTTCTTC. The chain carries TRBV29-1 and TRBJ2-1, with 9 bases identical to TRBD1. V gave up 4 bases and J gave up 5 bases; unmatched junction bases: 3. CDR1 and CDR2 (germline): SQVTM, ANQGSEA. This CDR3 has 13 amino acids.

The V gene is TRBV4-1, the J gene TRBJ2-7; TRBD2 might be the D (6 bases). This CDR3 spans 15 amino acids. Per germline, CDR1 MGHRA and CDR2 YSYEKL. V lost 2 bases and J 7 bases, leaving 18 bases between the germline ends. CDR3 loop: CASSQRGGGVGEQYF. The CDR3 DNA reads TGCGCCAGCAGCCAACGGGGCGGAGGGGTGGGGGAGCAGTACTTC.

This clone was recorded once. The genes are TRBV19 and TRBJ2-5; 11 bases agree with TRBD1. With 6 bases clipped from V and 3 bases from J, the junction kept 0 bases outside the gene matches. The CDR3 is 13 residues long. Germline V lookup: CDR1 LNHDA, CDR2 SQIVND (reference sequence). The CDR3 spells CASRGQGEETQYF. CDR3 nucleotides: TGTGCCAGTAGGGGACAGGGGGAAGAGACCCAGTACTTC.

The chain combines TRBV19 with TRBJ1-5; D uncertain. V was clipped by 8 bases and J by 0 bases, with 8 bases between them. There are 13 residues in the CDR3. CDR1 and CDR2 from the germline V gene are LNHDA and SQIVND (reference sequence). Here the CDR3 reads CASGTYSNQPQHF. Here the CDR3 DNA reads TGTGCCAGTGGCACATATAGCAATCAGCCCCAGCATTTT.

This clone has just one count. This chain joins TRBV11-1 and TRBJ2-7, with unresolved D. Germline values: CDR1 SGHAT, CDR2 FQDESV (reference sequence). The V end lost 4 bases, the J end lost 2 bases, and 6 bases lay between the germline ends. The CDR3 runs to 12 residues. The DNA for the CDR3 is TGTGCCAGCAGCTCCCGGGCCTACGAGCAGTACTTC. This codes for CASSSRAYEQYF.

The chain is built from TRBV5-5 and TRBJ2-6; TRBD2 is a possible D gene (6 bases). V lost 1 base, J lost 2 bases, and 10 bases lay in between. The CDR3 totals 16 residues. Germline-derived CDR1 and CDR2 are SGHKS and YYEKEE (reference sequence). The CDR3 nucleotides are TGTGCCAGCAGCTTGTTCGGCGGGACTGGGGCCAACGTCCTGACTTTC. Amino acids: CASSLFGGTGANVLTF.

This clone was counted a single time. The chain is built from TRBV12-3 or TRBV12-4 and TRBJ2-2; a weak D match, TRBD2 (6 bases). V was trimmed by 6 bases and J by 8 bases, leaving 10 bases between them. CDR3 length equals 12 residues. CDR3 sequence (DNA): TGTGCCAGCAGCCGCCGGGGGGGGGAGCTGTTTTTT. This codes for CASSRRGGELFF.

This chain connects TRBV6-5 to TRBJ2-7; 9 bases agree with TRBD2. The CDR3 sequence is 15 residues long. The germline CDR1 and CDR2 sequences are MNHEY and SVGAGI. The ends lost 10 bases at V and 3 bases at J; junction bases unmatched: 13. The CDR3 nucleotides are TGTGCCACCAGCTGGGAGCCTAGCGGGGACTACGAGCAGTACGTC. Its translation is CATSWEPSGDYEQYV.

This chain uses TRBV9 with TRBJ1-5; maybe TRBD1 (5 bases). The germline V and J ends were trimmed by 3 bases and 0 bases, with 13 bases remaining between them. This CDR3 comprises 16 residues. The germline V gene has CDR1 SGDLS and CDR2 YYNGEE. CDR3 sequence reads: CASSAQTEYSNQPQHF. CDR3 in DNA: TGTGCCAGCAGCGCTCAGACAGAATATAGCAATCAGCCCCAGCATTTT.

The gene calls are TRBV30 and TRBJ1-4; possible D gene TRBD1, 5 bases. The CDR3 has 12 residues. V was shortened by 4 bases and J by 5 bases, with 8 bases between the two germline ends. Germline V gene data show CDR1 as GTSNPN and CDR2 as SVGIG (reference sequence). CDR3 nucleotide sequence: TGTGCCTGGAACAGGTACAATGAAAAACTGTTTTTT. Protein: CAWNRYNEKLFF.

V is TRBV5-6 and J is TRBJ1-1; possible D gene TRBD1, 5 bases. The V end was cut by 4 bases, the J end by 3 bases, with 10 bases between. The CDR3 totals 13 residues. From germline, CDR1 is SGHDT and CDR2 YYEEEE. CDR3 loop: CASSGRGYTEAFF. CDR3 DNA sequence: TGTGCCAGCAGCGGGAGGGGATACACTGAAGCTTTCTTT. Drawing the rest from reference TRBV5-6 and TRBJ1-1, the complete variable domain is DAGVTQSPTHLIKTRGQQVTLRCSPKSGHDTVSWYQQALGQGPQFIFQYYEEEERQRGNFPDRFSGHQFPNYSSELNVNALLLGDSALYLCASSGRGYTEAFFGQGTRLTVV.

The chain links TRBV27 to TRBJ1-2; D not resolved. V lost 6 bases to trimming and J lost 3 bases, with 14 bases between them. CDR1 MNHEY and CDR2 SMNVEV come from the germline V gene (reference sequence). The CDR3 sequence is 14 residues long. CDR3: CASRPLFIDYGYTF. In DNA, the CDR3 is TGTGCCAGCAGACCGCTATTCATCGACTATGGCTACACCTTC.

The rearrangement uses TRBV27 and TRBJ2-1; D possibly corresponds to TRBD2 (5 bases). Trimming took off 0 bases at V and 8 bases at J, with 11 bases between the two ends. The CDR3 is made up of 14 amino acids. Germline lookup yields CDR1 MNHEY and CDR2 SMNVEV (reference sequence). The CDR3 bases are TGTGCCAGCAGTTTATCCCTGCTAGCCCATGAGCAGTTCTTC. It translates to CASSLSLLAHEQFF.

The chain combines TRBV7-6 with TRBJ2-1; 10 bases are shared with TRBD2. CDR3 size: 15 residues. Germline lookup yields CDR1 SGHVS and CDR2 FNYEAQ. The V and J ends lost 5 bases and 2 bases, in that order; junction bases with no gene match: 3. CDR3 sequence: CASSRGLAAYNEQFF. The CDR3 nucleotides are TGTGCCAGCAGCAGAGGACTAGCGGCCTACAATGAGCAGTTCTTC.

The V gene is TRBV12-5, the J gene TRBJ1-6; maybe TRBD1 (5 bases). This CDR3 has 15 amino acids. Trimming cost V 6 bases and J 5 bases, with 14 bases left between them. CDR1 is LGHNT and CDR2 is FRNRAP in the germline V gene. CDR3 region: CASGPGPGDNSPLHF. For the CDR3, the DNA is TGTGCTAGTGGCCCAGGGCCCGGCGATAATTCACCCCTCCACTTT.